This TCR beta chain comes out of a study of CD8 T cells in Susac syndrome. The CDR3 runs 12 residues. Trimming removed 4 bases from V and 8 bases from J, with 11 bases in between. The germline V gene has CDR1 SQVTM and CDR2 ANQGSEA. When the RNA was reverse transcribed, random hexamers were used with an input of roughly 0.5 to 1 ug. TCRdb processed the immunoSEQ multiplex PCR reads anew with MiXCR; each CDR3 protein has one entry. The table includes 300,000 or so distinct CDR3 sequences, about 92% detected once. Sequencing used CD4+ T cells from PBMCs. The receptor was derived from a human donor with multiple sclerosis. V is TRBV29-1 and J is TRBJ1-4; D unclear. The chain's CDR3 is CSVGRPSEKLFF. DNA of the CDR3: TGCAGCGTTGGACGCCCTTCAGAAAAACTGTTTTTT.